Listed below are T cell receptor gamma chains from one sample, sequenced in a study of gamma-delta chains in newborns, infants, children. TCRdb reran clone calling via CATT on the reads. This table holds more than 2,000 gamma-chain clones, approximately 30% found once. Sequenced: blood. All receptors come from a child who was a newborn, infant or young child, either healthy, febrile or measles-vaccinated (not recorded which). Both conserved end residues are part of each CDR3. Clone size, where shown, is once, few, many, or a class for clones that have expanded.

abundance	v_gene	j_gene	CDR3nt	CDR3aa
few	TRGV9	TRGJP	TGTGCCTTGTGGGAGGCTCCCATTTTACAAGAGTTGGGCAAAAAAATCAAGGTATTT	CALWEAPILQELGKKIKVF
few	TRGV4	TRGJ1/TRGJ2	TGTGCCACCTGGGATGGGCCCCTAGAGGATTATTATAAGAAACTCTTT	CATWDGPLEDYYKKLF
-	TRGV9	TRGJP	TGTGCCTTGTGGAAGGTGGGGTTGGGCAAAAAAATCAAGGTATTT	CALWKVGLGKKIKVF
once	TRGV4	TRGJP1	TGTGCCACCTGGGTCGACGGGGACACTGGTTGGTTCAAGATATTT	CATWVDGDTGWFKIF
large	TRGV9	TRGJP	TGTGCCTTGTGGGAGGTGCAGGGAGAGTTGGGCAAAAAAATCAAGGTATTT	CALWEVQGELGKKIKVF
-	TRGV9	TRGJP	TGTGCCTTGTGGGAGGCCTTACAAGAGTTGGGCAAAAAAATCAAGGTATTT	CALWEALQELGKKIKVF
few	TRGV2	TRGJ1/TRGJ2	TGTGCCACCTGGGACGGGTACGGGAAACTCTTT	CATWDGYGKLF
few	TRGV4	TRGJ1/TRGJ2	TGTGCCACCTGGGATGAGCATTATTATAAGAAACTCTTT	CATWDEHYYKKLF
-	TRGV9	TRGJ1/TRGJ2	TGTGCCTTGTGGGAGGGGATGAATTATTATAAGAAACTCTTT	CALWEGMNYYKKLF
-	TRGV9	TRGJP	TGCGCCTTGTGGGAGGTGCAAAGGGAGTTGGGCAAAAAAATCAGGGTATTT	CALWEVQRELGKKIRVF
few	TRGV4	TRGJ1/TRGJ2	TGTGCCACCTGGGATGAGGTCGGGTATTATAAGAAACTCTTT	CATWDEVGYYKKLF
-	TRGV9	TRGJP	TGTGCCTTGTGGGAGGTGCCTGAGGGGCAAGAGTTGGGCAAAAAAATCAAGGTATTT	CALWEVPEGQELGKKIKVF
-	TRGV4	TRGJP1	TGTGCCACCTGGGTTCCCACTGGTTGGTTCAAGATATTT	CATWVPTGWFKIF
-	TRGV9	TRGJP	TGTGCCTTGTGGGAGGTGGCGACAGAGTTGGGCAAAAAAATCAAGGTATTT	CALWEVATELGKKIKVF
-	TRGV9	TRGJP	TGTGCCTTGTGGGAGTTCGCTCAAGAGTTGGGCAAAAAAATCAAGGTATTT	CALWEFAQELGKKIKVF
few	TRGV4	TRGJ1/TRGJ2	TGTGCCACCTGGGATGGGAAGAAACTCTTT	CATWDGKKLF
-	TRGV3	TRGJP2	TGTGCCACCTGGGACGGTAGTGATTGGATCAAGACGTTT	CATWDGSDWIKTF
medium-sized	TRGV9	TRGJ1/TRGJ2	TGTGCCTTGTGGGAGGTGCGGAATTATTATAAGAAACTCTTT	CALWEVRNYYKKLF
few	TRGV4	TRGJ1/TRGJ2	TGTGCCACCTGGGATGGGCCGGGGTATTATAAGAAACTCTTT	CATWDGPGYYKKLF
few	TRGV9	TRGJP1	TGTGCCTTGTGGGAGGCTCATACCACTGGTTGGTTCAAGATATTT	CALWEAHTTGWFKIF
few	TRGV9	TRGJ1/TRGJ2	TGTGCCTTGTGGGAGCCTTCTAATTATTATAAGAAACTCTTT	CALWEPSNYYKKLF
-	TRGV9	TRGJ1/TRGJ2	TGTGCCTTGTGGGAGGCAAGCCTTCATTATAAGAAACTCTTT	CALWEASLHYKKLF
once	TRGV9	TRGJP	TGTGCCTTGTGGGAGGCGTCCTTGGGGTTGGGCAAAAAAATCAAGGTATTT	CALWEASLGLGKKIKVF
-	TRGV9	TRGJP	TGTGCCTTGTGGGAGGTGACGCAAGAGTTGGGCAAAAAAATCAAGGTATTT	CALWEVTQELGKKIKVF
-	TRGV3	TRGJ1/TRGJ2	TGTGCCACCTGGGACGAGAATTATTATAAGAAACTCTTT	CATWDENYYKKLF
-	TRGV9	TRGJP	TGTGCCTTGTGGGAGACACTTCAAGAGTTGGGCAAAAAAATCAAGGTATTT	CALWETLQELGKKIKVF
-	TRGV9	TRGJP	TGTGCCTTGTGGGAGGTCCTTTACATTGAGTTGGGCAAAAAAATCAAGGTATTT	CALWEVLYIELGKKIKVF
-	TRGV9	TRGJP	TGTGCCCTGTGGGAGTTACCTCAAGAGTTGGGCAAAAAAATCAAGGTATTT	CALWELPQELGKKIKVF
large	TRGV9	TRGJP	TGTGCCTTGTGGGAGGTGAAGGAGTTGGGCAAAAAAATCAAGGTATTT	CALWEVKELGKKIKVF
-	TRGV9	TRGJP	TGTGCCTTGTGGGACCAACAAGAGTTGGGCAAAAAAATCAAGGTATTT	CALWDQQELGKKIKVF
-	TRGV9	TRGJP	TGTGCCTTGTGGGAGGCCCCCGGATATCAAGAGTTGGGCAAAAAAATCAAGGTATTT	CALWEAPGYQELGKKIKVF
few	TRGV4	TRGJ1/TRGJ2	TGTGCCACCTGGGATAGGTATTATAAGAAACTCTTT	CATWDRYYKKLF
few	TRGV9	TRGJP	TGTGCCTTGTGGGAGCCACTTCAAGAGTTGGGCAAAAAAATCAAGGTATTT	CALWEPLQELGKKIKVF
few	TRGV2	TRGJ1/TRGJ2	TGTGCCACCTGGGACGGATCCAATTATAAGAAACTCTTT	CATWDGSNYKKLF
-	TRGV9	TRGJP	TGTGCCTTGTGGGAGGTGCGAGTCGAGTTGGGCAAAAAAATCAAGGTATTT	CALWEVRVELGKKIKVF
-	TRGV9	TRGJP	TGTGCCTTGTGGGGAGAGCAAGAGTTGGGCAAAAAAATCAAGGTATTT	CALWGEQELGKKIKVF
few	TRGV4	TRGJ1/TRGJ2	TGTGCCACCTGGGATGGGCCCAAGAAACTCTTT	CATWDGPKKLF
-	TRGV9	TRGJP	TGTGCCTTGTGGGAGCTGCGGGTAGAGTTGGGCAAAAAAATCAAGGTATTT	CALWELRVELGKKIKVF
-	TRGV9	TRGJP	TGTGCCTTGTGGGAGGTGCACGGTTGGGAGTTGGGCAAAAAAATCAAGGTATTT	CALWEVHGWELGKKIKVF
-	TRGV9	TRGJP	TGTGCCTTGTGGGAGGTGCGAGGGCAAGAGTTGGGCAAAAAAATCAAGGTATTT	CALWEVRGQELGKKIKVF
few	TRGV9	TRGJP	TGTGCCTTGTGGGTCTCTAAAGAGTTGGGCAAAAAAATCAAGGTATTT	CALWVSKELGKKIKVF
few	TRGV9	TRGJ1/TRGJ2	TGTGCCTTGTGGGAGGTGCGGTATAAGAAACTCTTT	CALWEVRYKKLF
-	TRGV9	TRGJP	TGTGCCTTGTGGGAGGTGCGACCCGGGGAGTTGGGCAAAAAAATCAAGGTATTT	CALWEVRPGELGKKIKVF
few	TRGV8	TRGJ1/TRGJ2	TGTGCCACCTGGGATAATGGCAGTAAGAAACTCTTT	CATWDNGSKKLF
large	TRGV9	TRGJP	TGTGCCTTGTGGGAGGTGATAGAGTTGGGCAAAAAAATCAAGGTATTT	CALWEVIELGKKIKVF
large	TRGV9	TRGJP	TGTGCCTTGTGGGTTCTATCGGGATTGGGCAAAAAAATCAAGGTATTT	CALWVLSGLGKKIKVF
-	TRGV4	TRGJ1/TRGJ2	TGTGCCACCTGGGATGGCGGTTATAAGAAACTCTTT	CATWDGGYKKLF
-	TRGV3	TRGJ1/TRGJ2	TGTGCCACCTGGGACCCCCATAATAAGAAACTCTTT	CATWDPHNKKLF
once	TRGV5	TRGJ1/TRGJ2	TGTGCCACCTGGGACAGGCCTCTATTTTATTATAAGAAACTCTTT	CATWDRPLFYYKKLF